This entry lists 21 T cell receptor beta chains sequenced from one sample in a study of T cell changes during pregnancy in multiple sclerosis. This table comes from immunoSEQ multiplex PCR, and its TCRdb copy is limited to in-frame clones, with some not included. This sample yields tens of thousands of clones, of which approximately 89% are seen a single time; 0.85% to 0.95% belongs to the top ten. Source: peripheral blood, taken before pregnancy. The source of these receptors is a female donor with multiple sclerosis, enrolled in a pregnancy study.

The V call is TRBV9, the J call TRBJ2-7, with a tentative D call TRBD2 (5 bases). Trimming cost V 3 bases and J 2 bases, with 6 bases left between them. This CDR3 has 12 residues. Germline V gives CDR1 SGDLS, CDR2 YYNGEE. CDR3 bases: TGTGCCAGCAGCGGGAGGACCTACGAGCAGTACTTC. This gives the protein CASSGRTYEQYF.

CDR3 sequence (DNA): TGCGCCAGCAGCGCAGTCCCTAGCGGGGGGGCGAAAGAGACCCAGTACTTC. Amino acid sequence: CASSAVPSGGAKETQYF. The V call is TRBV5-1, the J call TRBJ2-5; 12 bases agree with TRBD2. This CDR3 has 17 amino acids. V shed 4 bases, J shed 3 bases, and the junction held 10 bases outside the gene matches. Germline assignment: CDR1 SGHRS and CDR2 YFSETQ.

This clone was seen just once. CDR3: CASSPNPGGRIPSGGLYNEQFF. For the CDR3, the DNA is TGTGCCAGCTCACCCAACCCTGGGGGGCGAATCCCTAGCGGGGGATTATACAATGAGCAGTTCTTC. The rearrangement joins TRBV18 to TRBJ2-1, with TRBD2 matching over 10 bases. CDR1 is KGHSH, CDR2 LQKENI, per germline. The length of the CDR3 is 22 residues. J gave up 4 bases and V 3 bases, and 24 bases lay outside the gene matches.

The genes are TRBV2 and TRBJ2-1, with D perhaps matching TRBD1 (5 bases). Looked up from germline, CDR1 is SNHLY and CDR2 is FYNNEI. V dropped 10 bases and J dropped 9 bases, with 25 bases sitting between them. This CDR3 contains 15 residues. The CDR3 loop reads CAIPIGQPGGAEQFF. The CDR3 DNA sequence: TGTGCCATCCCGATCGGACAACCTGGCGGTGCTGAGCAGTTCTTC.

The V call is TRBV9, the J call TRBJ1-2; D is possibly TRBD1 (5 bases). The germline V gene encodes CDR1 SGDLS and CDR2 YYNGEE. V was trimmed by 0 bases and J by 4 bases, leaving 10 bases between them. CDR3 size: 14 residues. The CDR3 loop is CASSVAAQGYGYTF. The CDR3 DNA follows: TGTGCCAGCAGCGTAGCCGCTCAGGGCTATGGCTACACCTTC.

The CDR3, as DNA: TGTGCCAGCAGCTTAGGGCTTGGAGGGGGACAGGGGATCACTGAAGCTTTCTTT. Residues: CASSLGLGGGQGITEAFF. The chain is built from TRBV7-9 and TRBJ1-1, with 10 positions matching TRBD1. Germline loops: CDR1 SEHNR, CDR2 FQNEAQ (reference sequence). The CDR3 contains 18 residues. J was trimmed by 4 bases and V by 1 base; bases with no gene match: 12.

The chain joins TRBV7-9 to TRBJ1-2; the D gene is possibly TRBD1 (6 bases). This CDR3 contains 16 residues. The V and J ends lost 4 bases and 4 bases respectively, with 19 bases between them. Germline V lookup: CDR1 SEHNR, CDR2 FQNEAQ (reference sequence). The CDR3 coding sequence is TGTGCCAGCAGCTCCCCAAGCCTTCAGGGGCTCTATGGCTACACCTTC. This codes for CASSSPSLQGLYGYTF.

The V call is TRBV28, the J call TRBJ2-1; TRBD1 matches at 7 bases. Germline values: CDR1 MDHEN, CDR2 SYDVKM. The ends lost 6 bases at V and 6 bases at J; junction bases unmatched: 5. The length of the CDR3 is 13 residues. The CDR3 here is CASSVTGPNEQFF. The CDR3 region has the DNA TGTGCCAGCAGCGTGACAGGGCCCAATGAGCAGTTCTTC.

This chain joins TRBV7-8 and TRBJ2-7; D is undetermined. Germline loops: CDR1 SGHVS, CDR2 FQNEAQ. The CDR3 consists of 11 residues. V dropped 6 bases and J dropped 2 bases, with 5 bases sitting between them. CDR3 region: CASSLTYEQYF. The CDR3 coding sequence is TGTGCCAGCAGTCTTACCTACGAGCAGTACTTC.

This clone appeared a few times. The gene calls are TRBV19 and TRBJ1-5; D not certain. Germline CDR1 reads LNHDA; CDR2 reads SQIVND (reference sequence). V gave up 1 base and J gave up 5 bases, with 6 bases separating them. This CDR3 is built from 13 residues. This CDR3 reads CASSIVRDQPQHF. The DNA for the CDR3 is TGTGCCAGTAGTATAGTGCGAGATCAGCCCCAGCATTTT.

The V and J genes are TRBV6-4 and TRBJ1-5; possible D gene TRBD1, 6 bases. Germline CDR1 MRHNA, CDR2 SNTAGT. Trimming pared 6 bases from V and 1 base from J, leaving 7 bases between. This CDR3 comprises 13 residues. The CDR3 is CASSQGSNQPQHF. CDR3 nucleotides: TGTGCCAGCAGCCAGGGGAGCAATCAGCCCCAGCATTTT.

The chain's CDR3 is CASSLSGAYNEQFF. DNA for the CDR3: TGTGCCAGCAGTCTTAGCGGGGCTTACAATGAGCAGTTCTTC. The chain carries TRBV27 and TRBJ2-1; 8 bases fit TRBD2. CDR3 size: 14 residues. The trim removed 5 bases at V and 4 bases at J, leaving 4 bases unmatched. Germline V lookup: CDR1 MNHEY, CDR2 SMNVEV (reference sequence).

The rearrangement links TRBV28 to TRBJ1-3, with TRBD1 identical over 12 bases. V lost 6 bases to trimming and J lost 7 bases; unmatched junction nucleotides: 4. The CDR3 consists of 14 residues. In germline, CDR1 is MDHEN, CDR2 SYDVKM. In DNA, the CDR3 is TGTGCCAGCAGCGGGACAGGGGGCTGGAACACCATATATTTT. Protein sequence: CASSGTGGWNTIYF.

This chain uses TRBV15 with TRBJ1-4; 8 positions match TRBD1. From germline, CDR1 is LNHNV and CDR2 YYDKDF (reference sequence). Trimming took 0 bases from V and 7 from J; bases not matched to a gene: 7. CDR3 length: 16 residues. The CDR3 reads CATSRDSTGTGEKLFF. The CDR3, as DNA: TGTGCCACCAGCAGAGACTCAACCGGGACAGGTGAAAAACTGTTTTTT. Using reference TRBV15 and TRBJ1-4 for the parts outside the CDR3, the full variable domain is DAMVIQNPRYQVTQFGKPVTLSCSQTLNHNVMYWYQQKSSQAPKLLFHYYDKDFNNEADTPDNFQSRRPNTSFCFLDIRSPGLGDTAMYLCATSRDSTGTGEKLFFGSGTQLSVL.

For this clone: The junction does not match germline at one end; this may be a read error. The genes are TRBV2 and TRBJ2-3; D possibly uses TRBD1 or TRBD2 (5 bases each). Germline CDR1 is SNHLY and CDR2 is FYNNEI. The CDR3 sequence is 13 residues long. The CDR3 region has the DNA TGTGCAAGCAGAGGGGAAGGCACAGATACGCAGTATTTT. As protein: CASRGEGTDTQYF.

The chain carries TRBV10-1 and TRBJ2-2, with 9 bases aligning to TRBD2. Germline assignment: CDR1 WNHNN and CDR2 SYGVQD (reference sequence). Trimming cost V 8 bases and J 0 bases; bases outside gene matches: 7. This CDR3 contains 16 residues. CDR3 sequence: CASPRLAASNTGELFF. CDR3 sequence (DNA): TGCGCCAGCCCCAGACTAGCGGCATCGAACACCGGGGAGCTGTTTTTT.

This CDR3 reads CASGLVQAPQPQHF. Written as DNA, the CDR3 is TGTGCTAGTGGTTTGGTACAGGCACCCCAGCCCCAGCATTTT. The rearrangement uses TRBV12-5 and TRBJ1-5; weak D call: TRBD1 (5 bases). There are 14 residues in the CDR3. Germline CDR1 is LGHNT and CDR2 is FRNRAP. V lost 0 bases and J lost 7, with 10 bases in between.

V is TRBV6-4 and J is TRBJ2-3, with 7 bases that match TRBD1. The V and J ends lost 8 bases and 5 bases, in that order; junction bases with no gene match: 16. Germline V CDR1 and CDR2: MRHNA, SNTAGT. The length of the CDR3 is 16 residues. CDR3 nucleotides: TGTGCCAGCCTCCTAAAAGGGGGCCTCTCTGAAGATACGCAGTATTTT. Translation: CASLLKGGLSEDTQYF.

The chain links TRBV4-1 to TRBJ1-2; D perhaps matches TRBD1 (6 bases). Germline assignment: CDR1 MGHRA and CDR2 YSYEKL. The V and J ends lost 4 bases and 8 bases respectively, with 20 bases between them. The CDR3 covers 15 residues. CDR3 residues: CASSPPAGERLGYTF. The CDR3 nucleotides read TGCGCCAGCAGCCCCCCGGCAGGGGAGAGGTTGGGCTACACCTTC.

The gene calls are TRBV18 and TRBJ2-7; 8 bases agree with TRBD2. This CDR3 contains 14 residues. Germline trimming cut 8 bases from V and 6 bases from J; bases unmatched to any gene: 12. Germline-derived CDR1 and CDR2 are KGHSH and LQKENI. The CDR3 DNA sequence: TGTGCCAGCACCCACTCGGCCGGGGGGGGCGAGCAGTACTTC. This codes for CASTHSAGGGEQYF.

The CDR3 DNA follows: TGTGCCAGCAGTAGAGACAGGAACACTGAAGCTTTCTTT. Translation: CASSRDRNTEAFF. The rearrangement joins TRBV7-2 to TRBJ1-1, with a weak D call TRBD1 (5 bases). Deletions cut 6 bases from V and 1 base from J, with 9 bases between. This CDR3 spans 13 amino acids. In germline, CDR1 is SGHTA, CDR2 FQGNSA.